The T cell receptor beta chain described here comes from a study of T cell responses to AZD1222 COVID-19 vaccine. The CDR3 is made up of 18 amino acids. Measured with immunoSEQ multiplex PCR; TCRdb has only the in-frame clones, and not every one. Among some 90,000 clones, approximately 89% were seen once, and the ten largest hold approximately 15%. About this clone: Its specificity is unknown.

Findings and limits, study-wide: It was only 6 or 7 AZD1222 recipients who were seropositive at baseline.

The V call is TRBV7-5, the J call TRBJ1-4; the table's D gene call, TRBD1, was not cross checked with the DNA. TRBV7-5 constitutes a pseudogene. The TCR was taken from an adult in good health. The sequenced sample was peripheral blood, obtained on day 0 of AZD1222 vaccination. The CDR3 bases are TGTGCCAGAAGCTCAGACAGGGTTTATTTTGAAACTAATGAAAAACTGTTTTTT. As protein: CARSSDRVYFETNEKLFF.